A selection of T cell receptor beta chains follows, all from one sample in a study of a mutant IDH1 vaccine in newly diagnosed glioma. For these receptors, no antigen is known. Assay: immunoSEQ multiplex PCR; the TCRdb copy retains only in-frame clones and omits some. The sample includes 55,000 to 65,000 clones, roughly 80% of them seen just once. This material consisted of PBMCs, taken from a glioma patient whose treatment included an IDH1 peptide vaccine. The receptors stem from a man between 50 and 59 years old with glioma. CDR3s include the opening cysteine and the closing phenylalanine or tryptophan. Each record gives: CDR3 length, D gene, clone size, J gene, V gene, CDR3 protein, CDR3 DNA. The D gene is left open where the match is weak. Some rows mark clone size as missing; the rest say once, few, many or name a class of expanded clone.

>13|.|many|TRBJ1-2|TRBV7-9
CASIGDSLYGYTF
TGTGCCAGCATTGGCGACAGTCTCTATGGCTACACCTTC
>13|.|.|TRBJ2-7|TRBV5-4
CASSTTDTYEQYF
TGTGCCAGCAGCACGACAGATACCTACGAGCAGTACTTC
>16|TRBD2|.|TRBJ2-1|TRBV27
CASSQTRPLAGNEQLF
TGTGCCAGCAGTCAGACTAGGCCCCTAGCGGGTAATGAGCAGCTCTTC
>15|TRBD2|.|TRBJ2-5|TRBV7-9
CASSRTSGQKETQYF
TGTGCCAGCAGCCGGACTAGCGGACAAAAAGAGACCCAGTACTTC
>15|.|.|TRBJ2-1|TRBV5-4
CASSLPLAVYNEQFF
TGTGCCAGCAGCTTACCACTAGCCGTCTACAATGAGCAGTTCTTC
>16|.|once|TRBJ2-3|TRBV9
CASSVSLGRTEGTQYF
TGTGCCAGCAGCGTCAGTCTGGGACGGACTGAGGGTACGCAGTATTTT
>12|.|medium-sized|TRBJ1-5|TRBV5-4
CASSLAGGPQHF
TGTGCCAGCAGCTTGGCCGGGGGGCCCCAGCATTTT
>14|.|once|TRBJ2-5|TRBV6-1
CASRLFLQGGTQYF
TGTGCCAGCAGACTCTTCCTCCAAGGGGGGACCCAGTACTTC
>14|.|.|TRBJ1-1|TRBV7-9
CASSLSRQYTEAFF
TGTGCCAGCAGCTTATCGCGACAGTACACTGAAGCTTTCTTT
>13|.|.|TRBJ2-3|TRBV7-3
CASGTSRSDTQYF
TGTGCCAGCGGGACTTCCAGGTCAGATACGCAGTATTTT
>14|.|.|TRBJ1-1|TRBV19
CASSIRGTGTEAFF
TGTGCCAGTAGTATTCGGGGCACAGGGACTGAAGCTTTCTTT
>14|TRBD1|.|TRBJ2-7|TRBV7-8
CASSPPDRVREQYF
TGTGCCAGCAGCCCACCGGACAGGGTCCGCGAGCAGTACTTC
>15|.|.|TRBJ2-3|TRBV7-8
CASSRDSRGTDTQYF
TGTGCCAGCAGCCGTGACAGCCGCGGGACAGATACGCAGTATTTT
>13|.|few|TRBJ1-1|TRBV6-1
CASQASSWSGAFF
TGTGCCTCACAGGCCTCATCATGGTCGGGAGCTTTCTTT
>14|.|.|TRBJ1-3|TRBV9
CASSVLGGGNTIYF
TGTGCCAGCAGCGTACTAGGGGGTGGAAACACCATATATTTT
>13|TRBD1|.|TRBJ1-1|TRBV19
CASSPGGLAEAFF
TGTGCCAGTAGCCCAGGGGGTCTCGCTGAAGCTTTCTTT
>15|.|.|TRBJ1-1|TRBV7-9
CASSLAGRVNTEAFF
TGTGCCAGCAGCTTAGCGGGACGGGTGAACACTGAAGCTTTCTTT
>11|.|.|TRBJ2-2|TRBV19
CATTDTGELFF
TGTGCCACCACTGACACCGGGGAGCTGTTTTTT
>15|.|few|TRBJ1-1|TRBV7-6
CASSLASGPNTEAFF
TGTGCCAGCAGCTTAGCATCGGGGCCGAACACTGAAGCTTTCTTT
>15|.|few|TRBJ1-1|TRBV5-1
CASTPRAGMNTEAFF
TGCGCCAGCACTCCAAGGGCAGGGATGAACACTGAAGCTTTCTTT